What follows is one T cell receptor beta chain and its context. The target of this receptor is not known. A read error may produce the germline difference seen at one junction end. Every donor in the study was a healthy Caucasian. This sample was included in a study of identical twins (dated by TCRdb to between 2015 and 2016). In the study overall: To test whether fetal clonotypes persist, this study deep-sequenced TCR alpha and beta repertoires from monozygotic twins, from unrelated adults of various ages, and from cord blood. Replicate twin experiments were performed at different times using different library preparation protocols to rule out contamination.

The library was made by 5' RACE. The sequencer was an Illumina HiSeq 2000. Template switching introduced a universal primer binding site; the final cDNA contained a unique molecular identifier, enabling accurate counting of TCR cDNA molecules. Specific primers in the conserved constant-segment region were used to synthesize first-strand cDNA for the TCR alpha and beta chains. To control for contamination, every cDNA library carried two barcodes: a SMART-Mk sample barcode plus Illumina barcodes. TruSeq adapter sequences, together with Illumina sample barcodes, were added in two successive PCR steps. The Illumina HiSeq platform was used with custom primers to sequence TCR alpha and beta cDNA libraries. In the paper's pipeline: Raw reads were processed with MiGEC to extract unique molecular identifiers, and MiXCR was used to determine CDR3 positions. Recombination models were inferred per individual with the repgenHMM and IGoR tools using an EM algorithm. Shared clonotypes were analyzed with the tcR package in R, and sharing was normalized by the product of cloneset sizes. To study raw recombination without the effects of thymic and clonal selection, out-of-frame nonproductive sequences were analyzed. Clones were called with MiXCR by TCRdb after fastp trimmed the public reads at Q25, and only in-frame beta chains were retained. Identical CDR3 protein sequences are pooled into one entry, listed with their most common genes and DNA. Here the V and J calls rest on TCRdb's processing, not on the authors' analysis. The sample includes roughly 1.6 million distinct CDR3 sequences, with under 35% observed a single time. Of the sample, around 0.25% falls within the top ten clones.

Looking up the germline V gene (reference sequence) yields CDR1 LNHNV and CDR2 YYDKDF. Reading from cysteine to phenylalanine, the CDR3 counts 15 amino acids. Kept here is only the CDR3 DNA, which spans 45 bases and is read in frame from base 1. Study-wide conclusions, independent of this receptor: Out-of-frame TCR alpha sharing in monozygotic twins was systematically underestimated by recombination models, whereas sharing between unrelated individuals was in agreement with the recombination models. Abundant cord blood beta clonotypes carried fewer insertions; young adult naive repertoires showed a weaker similar trend, while memory repertoires showed none. Because the same donors could not be followed over many years, the conclusions relied on cross-sectional statistical analysis. Out-of-frame TCR alpha sequences shared between twins showed an excess of low generation-probability sequences compared with coincidental sharing between unrelated individuals. Zero-insertion analyses could be partly confounded by invariant T cells such as MAIT and iNKT, though diverse VJ usage argued against such confounding for most clonotypes. In beta out-of-frame sequences, excess twin sharing was weaker, because having fewer shared sequences lowered the signal-to-noise ratio.

The specimen was cord blood. The TCR originated in a newborn girl in good health. The sequence joins TRBV15 to TRBJ2-3; the D gene cannot be named for sure. The DNA sequence is TGTGCCACCAGCAGTAACCGAAGGGCACAAGATACGCACTATTTT. This yields the protein CATSSNRRAQDTHYF.